The T cell receptor (beta chain) under discussion was sequenced for a study of CXCR3-negative and CXCR3-positive naive CD8 T cells. The wider study: Cumulative TRB read yield was around 150 million, averaging about 1.5 +/- 0.3 million per library.

This CDR3 is 14 amino acids long. Germline V CDR1 and CDR2: MDHEN, SYDVKM. In preparing the TRB cDNA libraries, 5' RACE with UMI labels was used. TCRdb processed the 5' RACE reads again and assigns one entry to each CDR3 protein, with no DNA. This sample's clone table lists about 40,000 distinct CDR3 sequences. The rearrangement joins TRBV28 to TRBJ2-7; as DNA is missing, the TRBD2 call by TCRdb cannot be tested. This TCR derives from a human donor in good health. Some clones in this sample may be carry-over from other donors' samples. Input material: memory CD8+ T cells from blood. The CDR3 here is CASSLRGLLYEQYF.